The next 9 T cell receptor beta chains were all read from a single sample in a study of T cell responses to AZD1222 COVID-19 vaccine (dated by TCRdb to the early 2020s). Taken with the paper, the label for time point translates to: about 28 days (+/-7) after the second vaccine dose. Libraries were made using the immunoSEQ multiplex PCR assay. Not all clones reach the TCRdb copy of this immuneACCESS table, which keeps in-frame sequences only. Checked studies attribute under half of the gap to unresolved V genes and leave the rest unexplained. Across this sample there are some 42,000 clones, with over 80% seen only once. Jointly, the top ten make up over 15% of the sample. The material sequenced was peripheral blood, taken 28 days after the second AZD1222 dose. These receptors all stem from an adult who received the AZD1222 COVID-19 vaccine.

This chain links TRBV10-3 with TRBJ1-5; D uncertain. V lost 9 bases to trimming and J lost 6 bases, with 15 bases between them. From germline, CDR1 is ENHRY and CDR2 SYGVKD. The CDR3 has 13 amino acids. CDR3 DNA sequence: TGTGCCATTACCACAGATCTGGCTCAGCCCCAGCATTTT. This codes for CAITTDLAQPQHF.

The chain has TRBV14 and TRBJ2-7; D not resolved. The CDR3 has 14 residues. The germline V gene has CDR1 SGHDN and CDR2 FVKESK. Trimming took 4 bases from V and 4 from J, leaving 14 bases between them. CDR3 DNA: TGTGCCAGCAGCCCACTCGGCGCACCGTACGAGCAGTACTTC. Protein product: CASSPLGAPYEQYF.

This chain links TRBV3-1 (or the pseudogene TRBV3-2) with TRBJ1-2; 10 positions agree with TRBD1. CDR3 length: 17 amino acids. From germline, CDR1 is LGHDT and CDR2 YNNKEL (reference sequence). With V trimmed by 0 bases and J by 7 bases, 11 bases remained unmatched. The CDR3 loop is CASSQDPTGTGAFGYTF. In DNA, the CDR3 is TGTGCCAGCAGCCAAGATCCTACCGGGACAGGGGCTTTTGGCTACACCTTC.

The genes are TRBV10-2 and TRBJ2-3; 12 bases align to TRBD2. J was trimmed by 0 bases and V by 5 bases; bases with no gene match: 6. The germline V gene encodes CDR1 WSHSY and CDR2 SAAADI. The CDR3 is made up of 17 amino acids. DNA for the CDR3: TGCGCCAGCAGTCTGGCTAGCGGGGGGGCTAGCACAGATACGCAGTATTTT. It codes for CASSLASGGASTDTQYF.

This sequence joins TRBV7-9 and TRBJ2-7, with 10 bases aligning to TRBD1. The V and J ends lost 4 bases and 6 bases, in that order; junction bases with no gene match: 9. Germline V CDR1 and CDR2: SEHNR, FQNEAQ (reference sequence). This CDR3 spans 15 amino acids. CDR3 loop: CASSSDRDRGSEQYF. CDR3 bases: TGTGCCAGCAGCTCCGACCGGGACAGGGGATCCGAGCAGTACTTC.

V usage is TRBV28 and J usage is TRBJ1-1; TRBD1 aligns across 7 bases. The CDR3 runs 14 residues. J lost 5 bases, V lost 5 bases, and 8 bases had no gene match. CDR1 is MDHEN and CDR2 is SYDVKM in the germline V gene. The CDR3 spells CASSPPQGWTEAFF. The CDR3 DNA sequence: TGTGCCAGCAGTCCTCCACAGGGGTGGACTGAAGCTTTCTTT.

This rearrangement joins TRBV5-1 to TRBJ2-7; D remains unclear. There are 14 residues in the CDR3. The V gene lost 8 bases and the J gene lost 3 bases, with 18 bases spanning the gap. Germline CDR1 is SGHRS and CDR2 is YFSETQ. The CDR3 region has the DNA TGCGCCAGTCCGCAAGGAAGGTCCGGCTACGAGCAGTACTTC. Its translation: CASPQGRSGYEQYF.

The rearrangement joins TRBV5-1 to TRBJ1-1; 8 bases agree with TRBD1. Germline V gene data show CDR1 as SGHRS and CDR2 as YFSETQ. The V and J ends lost 4 bases and 8 bases, in that order; junction bases with no gene match: 13. The CDR3 extends over 15 amino acids. CDR3 DNA: TGCGCCAGCAGCCCCGGGACAGGCCCTCCTCGGGAAGCTTTCTTT. Its translation: CASSPGTGPPREAFF. The full variable domain, rest sourced from reference TRBV5-1 and TRBJ1-1, is KAGVTQTPRYLIKTRGQQVTLSCSPISGHRSVSWYQQTPGQGLQFLFEYFSETQRNKGNFPGRFSGRQFSNSRSEMNVSTLELGDSALYLCASSPGTGPPREAFFGQGTRLTVV.

The gene calls are TRBV7-8 and TRBJ2-3; 11 nucleotides line up with TRBD2. The J segment lost 4 bases and the V segment lost 5 bases, leaving 5 bases of the junction unmatched. This CDR3 contains 15 residues. Looked up from germline, CDR1 is SGHVS and CDR2 is FQNEAQ. The CDR3 sequence: CASSLSGGAADTQYF. CDR3 coding DNA: TGTGCCAGCAGCCTTAGCGGGGGGGCCGCAGATACGCAGTATTTT.